Listed below are T cell receptor beta chains from one sample, sequenced in a study of blood T cells in healthy people across ages. One entry per CDR3 protein, called by TCRdb with MiXCR from the 5' RACE reads. Among some 690,000 distinct CDR3 sequences listed, about a fifth were seen once. Input material: blood. All receptors come from a man in his 70s in good health. The CDR3 runs from the conserved cysteine through the conserved F or W. Fields, in order: V gene, J gene, CDR3 protein.

v_gene: TRBV29-1; j_gene: TRBJ2-1; CDR3aa: CSVEGVGYNEQFF
v_gene: TRBV12-3/TRBV12-4; j_gene: TRBJ1-5; CDR3aa: CASSPGTFLVDNQPQHF
v_gene: TRBV7-2; j_gene: TRBJ2-1; CDR3aa: CASSLVVGTVSYNEQFF
v_gene: TRBV30; j_gene: TRBJ1-4; CDR3aa: CAWSGREGEKLFF
v_gene: TRBV12-3/TRBV12-4; j_gene: TRBJ2-5; CDR3aa: CASRGTSGQETQYF
v_gene: TRBV3-1; j_gene: TRBJ2-1; CDR3aa: CASSQVSGIPRPSEQFF
v_gene: TRBV3-1; j_gene: TRBJ2-3; CDR3aa: CASSQNSRGATDTQYF
v_gene: TRBV24-1; j_gene: TRBJ2-1; CDR3aa: CATSEAWVTGGLYNEQFF
v_gene: TRBV28; j_gene: TRBJ2-3; CDR3aa: CASSLWTSGTDTQYF
v_gene: TRBV12-3/TRBV12-4; j_gene: TRBJ2-7; CDR3aa: CASSFRTRSGEQYF
v_gene: TRBV5-1; j_gene: TRBJ2-1; CDR3aa: CASSLARGGLSYNEQFF
v_gene: TRBV6-1; j_gene: TRBJ2-1; CDR3aa: CASSEGTSPVYNEQFF
v_gene: TRBV6-1; j_gene: TRBJ2-7; CDR3aa: CASSDRGPYEQYF
v_gene: TRBV9; j_gene: TRBJ1-2; CDR3aa: CASSVAGSGTNYGYTF
v_gene: TRBV19; j_gene: TRBJ2-3; CDR3aa: CASSITSGEYTQYF
v_gene: TRBV19; j_gene: TRBJ1-5; CDR3aa: CASSVTVNQPQHF
v_gene: TRBV20-1; j_gene: TRBJ2-7; CDR3aa: CSARTAGTGAIYEQYF
v_gene: TRBV14; j_gene: TRBJ2-3; CDR3aa: CASSFWREADTQYF
v_gene: TRBV10-2; j_gene: TRBJ2-3; CDR3aa: CASSVGVRGADTQYF
v_gene: TRBV12-3/TRBV12-4; j_gene: TRBJ1-1; CDR3aa: CASTRRTGNTEAFF
v_gene: TRBV29-1; j_gene: TRBJ2-3; CDR3aa: CTSGTDTQYF
v_gene: TRBV20-1; j_gene: TRBJ2-3; CDR3aa: CSARDTGGGIADTQYF
v_gene: TRBV13; j_gene: TRBJ2-3; CDR3aa: CASSPNGGAQDTQYF
v_gene: TRBV24-1; j_gene: TRBJ2-1; CDR3aa: CATSDLRLAGNNEQFF
v_gene: TRBV3-1; j_gene: TRBJ2-4; CDR3aa: CASSQLGGPKNIQYF
v_gene: TRBV6-6; j_gene: TRBJ2-5; CDR3aa: CASSYSESEQYF
v_gene: TRBV6-5; j_gene: TRBJ2-7; CDR3aa: CAGSYDSAYEQYF
v_gene: TRBV3-1; j_gene: TRBJ2-1; CDR3aa: CASNRGGNEQFF